The sample holds a few counts of the clone carrying this T cell receptor beta chain. Its specificity is not known. This record belongs to a study of cytomegalovirus exposure and HLA in healthy donors. Turning to the study itself: Ancestry clustering placed around 81% of 300 to 400 genotyped donors in the Caucasian-associated cluster. Whole-study results and caveats: Reports indicated that the classifier achieved high specificity and sensitivity in diagnosing cytomegalovirus status. Overall, around 160 TCR beta chains were annotated as cytomegalovirus-associated.

The PCR made use of 60 Vbeta and 13 Jbeta primers. Sequencing was performed with immunoSEQ multiplex PCR; in TCRdb, only in-frame clones are kept and a portion is missing. The profile shows 240,000 or so clones, around 81% of them singletons. Trimming at V came to 3 bases and at J to 6 bases, leaving 7 bases not matched to a gene. This CDR3 spans 15 amino acids. CDR1 and CDR2 from the germline V gene are MGHRA and YSYEKL. This clonotype was obtained from a woman aged 55-69 years in good health and CMV-seropositive. The chain recombines TRBV4-1 with TRBJ2-3; 9 positions agree with TRBD1. Source material: PBMCs. CDR3 protein: CASSQTGQGSDTQYF. In DNA form, the CDR3 reads TGCGCCAGCAGCCAGACGGGACAGGGCTCGGATACGCAGTATTTT.